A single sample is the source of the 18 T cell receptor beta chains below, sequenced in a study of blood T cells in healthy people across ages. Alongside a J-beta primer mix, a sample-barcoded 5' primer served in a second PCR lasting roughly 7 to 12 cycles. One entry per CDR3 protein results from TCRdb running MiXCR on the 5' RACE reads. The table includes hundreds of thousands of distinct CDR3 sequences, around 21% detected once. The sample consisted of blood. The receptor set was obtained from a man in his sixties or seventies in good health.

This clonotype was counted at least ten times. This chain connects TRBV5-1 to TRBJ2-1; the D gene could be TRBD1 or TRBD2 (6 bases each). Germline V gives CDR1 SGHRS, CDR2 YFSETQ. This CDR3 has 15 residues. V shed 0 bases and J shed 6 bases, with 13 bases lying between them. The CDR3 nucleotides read TGCGCCAGCAGCTTGGTGCCGGGGGCGAGCAATGAGCAGTTCTTC. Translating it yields CASSLVPGASNEQFF. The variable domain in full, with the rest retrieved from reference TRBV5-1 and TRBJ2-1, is KAGVTQTPRYLIKTRGQQVTLSCSPISGHRSVSWYQQTPGQGLQFLFEYFSETQRNKGNFPGRFSGRQFSNSRSEMNVSTLELGDSALYLCASSLVPGASNEQFFGPGTRLTVL.

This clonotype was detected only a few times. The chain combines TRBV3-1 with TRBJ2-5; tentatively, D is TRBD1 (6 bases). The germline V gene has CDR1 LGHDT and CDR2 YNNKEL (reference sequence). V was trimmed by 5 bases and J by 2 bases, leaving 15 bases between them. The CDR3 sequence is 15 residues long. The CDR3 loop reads CASSLATGPQETQYF. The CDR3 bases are TGTGCCAGCAGCTTGGCTACAGGGCCACAAGAGACCCAGTACTTC.

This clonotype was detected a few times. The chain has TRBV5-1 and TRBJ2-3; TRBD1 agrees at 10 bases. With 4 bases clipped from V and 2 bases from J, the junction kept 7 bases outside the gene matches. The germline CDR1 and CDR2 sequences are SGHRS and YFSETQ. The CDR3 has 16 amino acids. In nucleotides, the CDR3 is TGCGCCAGCAGCCAAAAGACAGGGGGCGTCACAGATACGCAGTATTTT. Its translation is CASSQKTGGVTDTQYF.

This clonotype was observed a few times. The CDR3 region has the DNA TGTGCCAGCAGGCGAGCGGGAGCCCACGAGCAGTACTTC. Translating gives CASRRAGAHEQYF. The chain has TRBV9 and TRBJ2-7; 8 nucleotides agree with TRBD2. CDR3 size: 13 residues. In germline, CDR1 is SGDLS, CDR2 YYNGEE. The junction had 6 bases not matched to a gene; V was cut back by 5 bases and J by 5 bases.

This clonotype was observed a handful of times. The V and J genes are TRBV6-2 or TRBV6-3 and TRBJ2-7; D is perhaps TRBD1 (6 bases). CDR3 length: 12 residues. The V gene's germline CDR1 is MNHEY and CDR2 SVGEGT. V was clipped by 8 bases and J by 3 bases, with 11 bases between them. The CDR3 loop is CASSGQIYEQYF. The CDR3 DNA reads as TGTGCCAGCTCGGGACAAATCTACGAGCAGTACTTC.

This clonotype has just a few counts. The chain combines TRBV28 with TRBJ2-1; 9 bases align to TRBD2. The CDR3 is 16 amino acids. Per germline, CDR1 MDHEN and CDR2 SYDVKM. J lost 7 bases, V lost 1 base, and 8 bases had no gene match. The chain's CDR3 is CASSLSGLAGGNEQFF. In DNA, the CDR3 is TGTGCCAGCAGTTTATCGGGACTAGCCGGTGGTAATGAGCAGTTCTTC.

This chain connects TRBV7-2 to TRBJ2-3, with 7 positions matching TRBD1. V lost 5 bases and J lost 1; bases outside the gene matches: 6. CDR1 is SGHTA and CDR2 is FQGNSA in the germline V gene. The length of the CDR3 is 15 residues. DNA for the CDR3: TGTGCCAGCAGCCATCAGACAGGGCGCACAGATACGCAGTATTTT. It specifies CASSHQTGRTDTQYF.

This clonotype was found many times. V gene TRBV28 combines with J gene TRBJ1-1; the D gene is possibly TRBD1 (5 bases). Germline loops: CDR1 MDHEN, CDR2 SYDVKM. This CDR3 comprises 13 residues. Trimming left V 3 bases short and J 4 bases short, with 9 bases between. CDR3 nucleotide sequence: TGTGCCAGCAGTTTCGGGGGAGGCACTGAAGCTTTCTTT. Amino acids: CASSFGGGTEAFF.

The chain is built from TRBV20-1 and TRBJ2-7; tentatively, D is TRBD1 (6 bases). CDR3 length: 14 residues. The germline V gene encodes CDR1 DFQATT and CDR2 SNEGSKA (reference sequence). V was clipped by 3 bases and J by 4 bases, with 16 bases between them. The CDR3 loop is CSASSSTGQYEQYF. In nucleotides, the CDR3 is TGCAGTGCTAGTTCCTCGACAGGCCAGTACGAGCAGTACTTC.

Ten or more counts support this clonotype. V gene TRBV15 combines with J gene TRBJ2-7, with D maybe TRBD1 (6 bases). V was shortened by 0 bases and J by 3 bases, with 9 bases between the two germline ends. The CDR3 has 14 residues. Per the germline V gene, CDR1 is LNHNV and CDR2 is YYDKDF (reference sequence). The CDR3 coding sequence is TGTGCCACCAGCAGAGACCAACAGGGCTACGAGCAGTACTTC. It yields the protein CATSRDQQGYEQYF.

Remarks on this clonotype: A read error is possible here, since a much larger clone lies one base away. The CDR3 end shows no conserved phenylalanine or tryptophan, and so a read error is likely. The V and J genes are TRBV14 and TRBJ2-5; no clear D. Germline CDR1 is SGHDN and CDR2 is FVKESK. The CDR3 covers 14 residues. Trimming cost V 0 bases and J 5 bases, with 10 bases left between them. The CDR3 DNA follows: TGTGCCAGCAGCCAAGATACGGGTGTGGAGACCCAGTACTTG. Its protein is CASSQDTGVETQYL.

CDR3: CAWNLPGLAGDEQYF. CDR3 sequence (DNA): TGTGCCTGGAATCTACCGGGACTAGCGGGAGACGAGCAGTACTTC. The chain links TRBV30 to TRBJ2-5, with 14 positions matching TRBD2. The DNA end is more similar to TRBJ2-7, so the J call may be wrong. This CDR3 is 15 amino acids long. Germline lookup yields CDR1 GTSNPN and CDR2 SVGIG (reference sequence).

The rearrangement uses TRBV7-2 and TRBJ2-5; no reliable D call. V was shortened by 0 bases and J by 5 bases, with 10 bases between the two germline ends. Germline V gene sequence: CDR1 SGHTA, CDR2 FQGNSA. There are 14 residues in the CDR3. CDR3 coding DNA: TGTGCCAGCAGCTTAGCGAGAAGACCCGAGACCCAGTACTTC. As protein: CASSLARRPETQYF.

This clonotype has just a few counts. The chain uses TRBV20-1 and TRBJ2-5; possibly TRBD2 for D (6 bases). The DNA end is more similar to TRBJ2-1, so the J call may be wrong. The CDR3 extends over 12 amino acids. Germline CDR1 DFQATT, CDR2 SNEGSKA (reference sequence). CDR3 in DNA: TGCAGTGCTAGAGGGGGGGACCATGAGCAGTTCTTC. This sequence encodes CSARGGDHEQFF.

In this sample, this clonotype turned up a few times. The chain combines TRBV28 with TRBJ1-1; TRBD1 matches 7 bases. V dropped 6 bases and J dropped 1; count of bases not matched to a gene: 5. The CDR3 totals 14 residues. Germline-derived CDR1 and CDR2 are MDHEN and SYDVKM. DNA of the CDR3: TGTGCCAGCAGCACCGGGACAGCGAACACTGAAGCTTTCTTT. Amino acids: CASSTGTANTEAFF.

Here the CDR3 reads CAISDRTGVAKETQYF. CDR3 coding DNA: TGTGCCATCAGTGACCGGACGGGAGTGGCCAAAGAGACCCAGTACTTC. The rearrangement uses TRBV10-3 and TRBJ2-5, with a weak D call TRBD2 (6 bases). From germline, CDR1 is ENHRY and CDR2 SYGVKD. The CDR3 extends over 16 amino acids. V shed 3 bases and J shed 3 bases, with 17 bases lying between them.

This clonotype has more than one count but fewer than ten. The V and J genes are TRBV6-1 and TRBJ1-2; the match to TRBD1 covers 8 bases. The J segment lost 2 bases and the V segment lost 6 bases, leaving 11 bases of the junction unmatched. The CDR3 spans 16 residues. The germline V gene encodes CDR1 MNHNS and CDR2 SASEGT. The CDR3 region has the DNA TGTGCCAGCAGCACTGCAAATCGACAGGGGAACTATGGCTACACCTTC. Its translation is CASSTANRQGNYGYTF.

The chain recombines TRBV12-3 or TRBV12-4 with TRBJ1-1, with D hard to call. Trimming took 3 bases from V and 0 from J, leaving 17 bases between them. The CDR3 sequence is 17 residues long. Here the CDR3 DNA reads TGTGCCAGCAGTTTGGGTTTACAGCTTAAGATGAACACTGAAGCTTTCTTT. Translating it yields CASSLGLQLKMNTEAFF.